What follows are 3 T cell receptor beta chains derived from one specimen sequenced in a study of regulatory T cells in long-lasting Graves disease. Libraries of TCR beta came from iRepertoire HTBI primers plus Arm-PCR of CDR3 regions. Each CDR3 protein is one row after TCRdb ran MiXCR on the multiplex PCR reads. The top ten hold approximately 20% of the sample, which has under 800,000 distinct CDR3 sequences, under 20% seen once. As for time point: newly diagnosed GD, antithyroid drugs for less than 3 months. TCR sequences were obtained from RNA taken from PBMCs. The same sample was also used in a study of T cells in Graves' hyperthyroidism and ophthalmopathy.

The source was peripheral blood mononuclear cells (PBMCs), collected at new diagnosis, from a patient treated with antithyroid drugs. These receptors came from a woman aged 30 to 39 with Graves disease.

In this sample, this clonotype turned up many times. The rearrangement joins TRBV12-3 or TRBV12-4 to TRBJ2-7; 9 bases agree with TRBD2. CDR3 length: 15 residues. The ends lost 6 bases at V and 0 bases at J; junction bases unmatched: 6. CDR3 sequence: CASSHPTSGSYEQYF. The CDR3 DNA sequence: TGTGCCAGCAGCCACCCGACTAGCGGCTCCTACGAGCAGTACTTC.

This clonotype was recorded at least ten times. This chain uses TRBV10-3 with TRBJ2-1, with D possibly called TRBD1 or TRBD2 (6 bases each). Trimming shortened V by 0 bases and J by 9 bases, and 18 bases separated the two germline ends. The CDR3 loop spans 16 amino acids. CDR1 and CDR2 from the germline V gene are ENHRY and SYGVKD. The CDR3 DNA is TGTGCCATCAGTGAGTCGACGTCAGGGGAGGTGAGTGAGCAGTTCTTC. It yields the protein CAISESTSGEVSEQFF.

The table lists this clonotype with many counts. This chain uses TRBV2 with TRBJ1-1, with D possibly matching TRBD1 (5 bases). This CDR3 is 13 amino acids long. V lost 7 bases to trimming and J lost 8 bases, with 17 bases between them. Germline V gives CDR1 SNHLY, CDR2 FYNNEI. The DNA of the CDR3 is TGTGCCAGCACCGCTCGGGGGGAGACCGAAGCTTTCTTT. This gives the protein CASTARGETEAFF. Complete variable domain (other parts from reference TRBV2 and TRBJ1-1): EPEVTQTPSHQVTQMGQEVILRCVPISNHLYFYWYRQILGQKVEFLVSFYNNEISEKSEIFDDQFSVERPDGSNFTLKIRSTKLEDSAMYFCASTARGETEAFFGQGTRLTVV.